These T cell receptor beta chains were read from a single sample in a study of regulatory T cells in long-lasting Graves disease. TCRdb reprocessed the multiplex PCR reads via MiXCR and lists one record per CDR3 protein. The table includes a few hundred thousand distinct CDR3 sequences, 13% detected once. The same sample was also used in a study of T cells in Graves' hyperthyroidism and ophthalmopathy.

Sequenced here: peripheral blood mononuclear cells (PBMCs), sampled at new diagnosis, from a patient treated with antithyroid drugs. The receptors come from a man between 25 and 39 years old with Graves disease. Both conserved end residues are part of each CDR3. D genes are given only for firm matches. Clone size is given for some rows only: seen once, a few or many times, or a class if the clone is expanded.

>TRBJ2-1|many|TRBV24-1|NA
TGTGCCACCAGTGATACCAAGGGTGGCGATGAGCAGTTCTTC
CATSDTKGGDEQFF
>TRBJ1-2|many|TRBV12-3/TRBV12-4|NA
TGTGCCAGCACCTTCTCCCAGGGTGACTACACCTTC
CASTFSQGDYTF
>TRBJ2-5|few|TRBV13|NA
TGTGCCAGCAGCCCCAGGTTCCACGCCTCGGGAGAGACCCAGTACTTC
CASSPRFHASGETQYF
>TRBJ2-1|many|TRBV28|TRBD1
TGTGCCAGCAGTCCCGGGACAGGGGGCCGCAATGAGCAGTTCTTC
CASSPGTGGRNEQFF
>TRBJ1-5|NA|TRBV12-3/TRBV12-4|NA
TGTGCCAGCAGTCGGACAGCTCTTGGGCAGCCCCAGCATTTT
CASSRTALGQPQHF
>TRBJ2-2|NA|TRBV29-1|TRBD2
TGCAGCGTTGGGAGCGGGATAGGTACCGGGGAGCTGTTTTTT
CSVGSGIGTGELFF
>TRBJ2-1|many|TRBV20-1|NA
TGCAGTGCTAGATACCCGGGGTACAATGAGCAGTTCTTC
CSARYPGYNEQFF
>TRBJ1-2|NA|TRBV6-1|TRBD1
TGTGCCAGCGGACAGGTGGGCTACACCTTC
CASGQVGYTF
>TRBJ2-5|many|TRBV6-1|TRBD2
TGTGCCAGCAGTGATGTACTAGCGGGCATGAAAGAGACCCAGTACTTC
CASSDVLAGMKETQYF
>TRBJ2-3|many|TRBV11-2|TRBD2
TGTGCCAGCAGCCACACTAGCGGGAGGTCTCGCACAGATACGCAGTATTTT
CASSHTSGRSRTDTQYF
>TRBJ2-4|NA|TRBV19|NA
TGTGCCAGTAGCGACATGATGGACTACATTCAGTACTTC
CASSDMMDYIQYF
>TRBJ2-5|NA|TRBV28|TRBD2
TGTGCCAGCAGTTCCGACAGCGGGAGGGCGGAGGAGACCCAGTACTTC
CASSSDSGRAEETQYF
>TRBJ1-5|NA|TRBV20-1|NA
TGCAGTGCCCCCGGGCCACCTCAGCCCCAGCATTTT
CSAPGPPQPQHF
>TRBJ1-2|few|TRBV6-1|NA
TGTGCCAGCAGCCGAACTAACTATGGCTACACCTTC
CASSRTNYGYTF
>TRBJ2-2|many|TRBV13|TRBD1
TGTGCCAGCAGCCCGACGGGGACCGGGACAGGGTTTGGCGGGGAGCTGTTTTTT
CASSPTGTGTGFGGELFF
>TRBJ1-4|NA|TRBV18|NA
TGTGCCAGCTCACTTCGAGCACAGGGCGAGGGAGAAAAACTGTCTTTT
CASSLRAQGEGEKLSF
>TRBJ1-6|NA|TRBV5-1|NA
TGCGCCAGCAGCTTGGTACGAGGCTATTCACCCCTCCACTTT
CASSLVRGYSPLHF
>TRBJ2-1|NA|TRBV9|NA
TGTGCCAGCAGCGTAGAAGCTACCCGAGGTGGGTGGAATGAGCAGTTCTTC
CASSVEATRGGWNEQFF
>TRBJ2-7|many|TRBV7-2|TRBD2
TGTGCCAGCAGCCAGGCTAGCGGGAGCTCCTACGAGCAGTACTTC
CASSQASGSSYEQYF
>TRBJ2-5|many|TRBV20-1|NA
TGCAGTGGGACTGGGGTCGAAGAGACCCAGTACTTC
CSGTGVEETQYF
>TRBJ1-6|NA|TRBV20-1|TRBD1
TGCAGTGCTAGAGCCCCAGGGGGACGGGTTAATTCACCCCTCCACTTT
CSARAPGGRVNSPLHF
>TRBJ1-1|many|TRBV12-3/TRBV12-4|NA
TGTGCCAGCAGGGACCCCCTAAGACACACTGAAGCTTTCTTT
CASRDPLRHTEAFF
>TRBJ2-2|NA|TRBV19|TRBD1
TGTGCCAGTAGGGGGACAGCCCACACCGGGGAGCTGTTTTTT
CASRGTAHTGELFF
>TRBJ1-5|NA|TRBV20-1|NA
TGCAGTGCCAATGGGGGTGGCAATCAGCCCCAGCATTTT
CSANGGGNQPQHF
>TRBJ1-5|many|TRBV12-3/TRBV12-4|NA
TGTGCCAGCAGTCGGGGGGGAAGGTCCCATCAGCCCCAGCATTTT
CASSRGGRSHQPQHF
>TRBJ2-3|NA|TRBV10-3|TRBD2
TGTGCCATCAGCGCCGGGACTAGCGGCCCCGGAGATACGCAGTATTTT
CAISAGTSGPGDTQYF
>TRBJ2-7|many|TRBV10-3|TRBD1
TGTGCCATCAGTGAGTCTATAGGACAGGGAAGAAACGAGCAGTACTTC
CAISESIGQGRNEQYF
>TRBJ2-3|NA|TRBV7-9|TRBD2
TGTGCCAGCAGCTTAGAGGGTCTAGCGGGAGACGATACGCAGTATTTT
CASSLEGLAGDDTQYF
>TRBJ1-1|NA|TRBV7-9|TRBD1
TGTGCCAGCAGCCGCCGGAACCACAGGGGATGGACTGAAGCTTTCTTT
CASSRRNHRGWTEAFF
>TRBJ1-4|NA|TRBV4-1|NA
TGCGCCAGCAGCCTCCAGGGCGGAGGTAATGAAAAACTGTTTTTT
CASSLQGGGNEKLFF
>TRBJ2-3|many|TRBV24-1|TRBD1
TGTGCCACCAGTCGGCGAGGACAGGACCTTTCAGATACGCAGTATTTT
CATSRRGQDLSDTQYF
>TRBJ2-1|many|TRBV2|NA
TGTGCCAGCCAGGACTCCCTCAATGAGCAGTTCTTC
CASQDSLNEQFF
>TRBJ1-6|many|TRBV28|NA
TGTGCCAGCAGTTACGGTAGTCTCTCCTATAATTCACCCCTCCACTTT
CASSYGSLSYNSPLHF
>TRBJ1-4|NA|TRBV3-1|NA
TGTGCCAGCAAGGCGGGGGAAAAACTGTTTTTT
CASKAGEKLFF
>TRBJ1-4|many|TRBV7-9|NA
TGTGCCAGCAGCTTAAACGGACGGGGGGTCGGAAAGGAAAAACTGTTTTTT
CASSLNGRGVGKEKLFF
>TRBJ2-7|many|TRBV6-1|NA
TGTGCCAGCAGTAATGGACTGACCTACGAGCAGTACTTC
CASSNGLTYEQYF
>TRBJ2-1|many|TRBV29-1|NA
TGCAGCGTCCCGGGCAATGAGCAGTTCTTC
CSVPGNEQFF
>TRBJ2-1|NA|TRBV29-1|NA
TGCAGCGCCCGAGAGGTTGAGCAGTTCTTC
CSAREVEQFF
>TRBJ1-2|NA|TRBV20-1|NA
TGCAGTGCTAGAGTACGGGGGGCTGATGGCTACACCTTC
CSARVRGADGYTF
>TRBJ2-3|many|TRBV5-1|NA
TGCGCCAGCAGCTTGGAACGGGAGCCAGATACGCAGTATTTT
CASSLEREPDTQYF
>TRBJ1-2|many|TRBV29-1|TRBD1
TGCAGCGTTAGGACAGGGCCTGGCTACACCTTC
CSVRTGPGYTF